A selection of T cell receptor beta chains follows, all from one sample in a study of shared clonotypes between healthy human individuals. Some clones are missing from TCRdb's copy, which holds only in-frame ones; the method was immunoSEQ multiplex PCR. The data show 2.5 million or so clones, 90% to 95% seen once. The sequenced sample was naive CD4+ T cells sorted from blood. The receptors were sampled from a man younger than 30 in good health. Each CDR3 is given with its conserved first and last residue. The D gene is left open where the match is weak. Rows give clone size only sometimes, using once, few, many, or a class for an expanded clone.

v_gene	abundance	j_gene	d_gene	CDR3aa	CDR3nt
TRBV6-1	NA	TRBJ2-3	NA	CASSEDGREVDTQYF	TGTGCCAGCAGTGAAGATGGCAGGGAGGTCGATACGCAGTATTTT
TRBV7-9	NA	TRBJ2-3	NA	CASSLGSTDTQYF	TGTGCCAGCAGCTTAGGAAGCACAGATACGCAGTATTTT
TRBV5-6	NA	TRBJ1-3	NA	CASSGRSSGNTIYF	TGTGCCAGCAGTGGACGGAGCTCTGGAAACACCATATATTTT
TRBV5-6	few	TRBJ2-2	TRBD1	CASSLGDRNTGELFF	TGTGCCAGCAGCTTGGGGGACAGGAACACCGGGGAGCTGTTTTTT
TRBV5-8	NA	TRBJ2-7	NA	CASSFSQGGFYEQYF	TGTGCCAGCAGCTTTTCCCAGGGGGGTTTCTACGAGCAGTACTTC
TRBV5-3	NA	TRBJ1-2	NA	CARSLTANYGYTF	TGTGCCAGAAGCTTGACGGCGAACTATGGCTACACCTTC
TRBV5-1	NA	TRBJ2-5	NA	CASSLVAGWQTQYF	TGCGCCAGCAGCTTGGTGGCAGGTTGGCAGACCCAGTACTTC
TRBV19	NA	TRBJ2-7	NA	CASSVTGSWYEQYF	TGTGCCAGTAGTGTCACAGGGTCATGGTACGAGCAGTACTTC
TRBV5-1	NA	TRBJ2-2	TRBD2	CASSRLADNTGELFF	TGCGCCAGCAGCAGACTAGCAGACAACACCGGGGAGCTGTTTTTT
TRBV28	few	TRBJ2-7	TRBD1	CASSLPGQGYEQYF	TGTGCCAGCAGTCTACCGGGACAGGGTTACGAGCAGTACTTC
TRBV28	NA	TRBJ2-1	NA	CASSPPRALYNEQFF	TGTGCCAGCAGTCCCCCCAGGGCCCTCTACAATGAGCAGTTCTTC
TRBV5-3	NA	TRBJ1-5	NA	CARSHYLGARAGFRELYQPQHF	TGTGCCAGAAGCCACTACCTGGGGGCACGGGCTGGTTTTAGGGAACTCTATCAGCCCCAGCATTTT
TRBV2	NA	TRBJ1-5	NA	CASSRTNNQPQHF	TGTGCCAGCAGTCGGACCAACAATCAGCCCCAGCATTTT
TRBV11-3	NA	TRBJ1-1	NA	CASSLGSRGEAFF	TGTGCCAGCAGCTTAGGGTCACGCGGTGAAGCTTTCTTT
TRBV2	NA	TRBJ2-7	TRBD1	CASTEGQGETYEQYF	TGTGCCAGCACCGAGGGACAGGGTGAAACCTACGAGCAGTACTTC
TRBV5-4	once	TRBJ2-6	NA	CASSLGGTGANVLTF	TGTGCCAGCAGCTTGGGCGGGACTGGGGCCAACGTCCTGACTTTC
TRBV5-1	once	TRBJ2-3	NA	CASSPGGLSTDTQYF	TGCGCCAGCAGCCCCGGGGGGCTGAGCACAGATACGCAGTATTTT
TRBV27	NA	TRBJ1-2	NA	CASSLSGRGDGYTF	TGTGCCAGCAGTTTAAGCGGCAGGGGAGATGGCTACACCTTC
TRBV7-8	NA	TRBJ2-5	NA	CASSLLAMKETQYF	TGTGCCAGCAGCTTACTAGCTATGAAAGAGACCCAGTACTTC
TRBV5-1	NA	TRBJ2-4	TRBD2	CASSEGLAGGPLAKNIQYF	TGCGCCAGCAGCGAGGGACTAGCGGGAGGGCCTTTAGCCAAAAACATTCAGTACTTC
TRBV19	NA	TRBJ1-5	TRBD1	CASSTSPGQGLQPQHF	TGTGCCAGTAGTACATCACCGGGACAGGGACTTCAGCCCCAGCATTTT
TRBV4-3	NA	TRBJ2-7	TRBD2	CASSQVLAGYEQYF	TGCGCCAGCAGCCAGGTACTAGCGGGTTACGAGCAGTACTTC
TRBV10-3	few	TRBJ1-1	NA	CAISENTNDEAFF	TGTGCCATCAGTGAGAACACAAACGATGAAGCTTTCTTT
TRBV28	few	TRBJ1-4	NA	CASTLGFGGGNEKLFF	TGTGCCAGCACCTTAGGGTTCGGTGGGGGAAATGAAAAACTGTTTTTT
TRBV27	NA	TRBJ1-2	NA	CASSLSAGRDYGYTF	TGTGCCAGCAGTTTATCGGCAGGGAGGGACTATGGCTACACCTTC
TRBV27	NA	TRBJ2-7	TRBD1	CASSRPGDRGPYEQYF	TGTGCCAGCAGTCGGCCCGGGGACAGGGGGCCCTACGAGCAGTACTTC
TRBV18	NA	TRBJ2-1	NA	CASSPTGGSSYNEQFF	TGTGCCAGCTCCCCCACGGGCGGTAGCTCCTACAATGAGCAGTTCTTC
TRBV10-3	NA	TRBJ1-1	NA	CAISGVTLGGGTEAFF	TGTGCCATCAGTGGGGTAACCCTGGGAGGGGGCACTGAAGCTTTCTTT
TRBV11-2	NA	TRBJ1-3	NA	CASSLAGISGNTIYF	TGTGCCAGCAGCTTGGCAGGGATTTCTGGAAACACCATATATTTT
TRBV5-5	NA	TRBJ1-1	NA	CASSILSVGRAEAFF	TGTGCCAGCAGTATCCTATCCGTGGGGAGGGCTGAAGCTTTCTTT
TRBV6-5	NA	TRBJ2-3	NA	CASSGRQRGTDTQYF	TGTGCCAGCAGTGGCCGCCAAAGGGGCACAGATACGCAGTATTTT
TRBV4-1	NA	TRBJ2-5	TRBD2	CASSQLREGIEETQYF	TGCGCCAGCAGCCAACTTCGGGAGGGAATAGAAGAGACCCAGTACTTC
TRBV9	NA	TRBJ1-2	TRBD1	CASSVGTGFYGYTF	TGTGCCAGCAGCGTAGGGACAGGGTTTTACGGCTACACCTTC
TRBV6-1	NA	TRBJ1-3	NA	CASSEVPAVSSGNTIYF	TGTGCCAGCAGTGAGGTCCCGGCGGTTAGCTCTGGAAACACCATATATTTT
TRBV28	NA	TRBJ1-5	TRBD1	CASSRPGGRGQPQHF	TGTGCCAGCAGTCGTCCAGGGGGCCGGGGTCAGCCCCAGCATTTT
TRBV5-4	NA	TRBJ2-2	NA	CASRIDTGELFF	TGTGCCAGCAGAATTGACACCGGGGAGCTGTTTTTT
TRBV5-1	NA	TRBJ1-2	TRBD1	CASSTGQGAEGYTF	TGCGCCAGCAGCACAGGACAGGGGGCGGAAGGCTACACCTTC
TRBV7-2	NA	TRBJ1-6	NA	CASSSQTADNSPLHF	TGTGCCAGCAGCTCCCAAACGGCGGATAATTCACCCCTCCACTTT
TRBV6-5	NA	TRBJ2-7	NA	CASSSRVDLRYEQYF	TGTGCCAGCAGTTCGCGGGTCGATTTACGCTACGAGCAGTACTTC
TRBV27	NA	TRBJ1-3	NA	CASSPFVGNTIYF	TGTGCCAGCAGTCCCTTCGTTGGAAACACCATATATTTT
TRBV6-5	NA	TRBJ2-2	NA	CASGFHGELFF	TGTGCCAGCGGCTTCCACGGGGAGCTGTTTTTT
TRBV2	NA	TRBJ2-7	TRBD1	CASSVDRGEQYF	TGTGCCAGCAGTGTGGACAGGGGCGAGCAGTACTTC
TRBV6-1	NA	TRBJ2-2	NA	CASSGDRNTGELFF	TGTGCCAGCAGTGGAGACAGGAACACCGGGGAGCTGTTTTTT
TRBV7-8	NA	TRBJ2-3	NA	CASSPSRTQYF	TGTGCCAGCAGCCCCTCCAGGACGCAGTATTTT
TRBV6-5	NA	TRBJ2-5	NA	CASSRGKLQETQYF	TGTGCCAGCAGTCGAGGTAAACTCCAAGAGACCCAGTACTTC
TRBV19	NA	TRBJ1-3	NA	CASSIAGSSGNTIYF	TGTGCCAGTAGTATCGCAGGGAGCTCTGGAAACACCATATATTTT
TRBV7-2	once	TRBJ1-5	NA	CASSLTSINQPQHF	TGTGCCAGCAGCTTAACGTCGATTAATCAGCCCCAGCATTTT
TRBV29-1	NA	TRBJ2-1	NA	CSVAQGSYNEQFF	TGCAGCGTTGCACAGGGCTCCTACAATGAGCAGTTCTTC
TRBV19	NA	TRBJ2-5	TRBD2	CASRGGNNLQETQYF	TGTGCCAGTAGGGGGGGGAACAACCTACAAGAGACCCAGTACTTC
TRBV30	once	TRBJ2-7	NA	CAWDLGGPKTEVWVLQYF	TGTGCCTGGGATCTGGGGGGTCCTAAAACGGAGGTGTGGGTGTTGCAGTACTTC
TRBV6-5	NA	TRBJ2-6	NA	CASRALSGANVLTF	TGTGCCAGCAGGGCCCTTTCTGGGGCCAACGTCCTGACTTTC
TRBV19	NA	TRBJ2-7	NA	CASSIEPGNEQYF	TGTGCCAGTAGTATAGAACCGGGGAACGAGCAGTACTTC
TRBV7-9	NA	TRBJ2-1	TRBD2	CASAGVFINEQFF	TGTGCCAGCGCGGGAGTCTTCATCAATGAGCAGTTCTTC